The present TCR beta chain was sequenced within a study of neurological immune-mediated disorders. General study results and limits: Across subjects, no CDR3 amino acid sequence appeared in expanded clones of more than one subject, a finding that suggested private repertoires in all groups. Phylogenetic analysis grouped 18 of 34 multiple sclerosis patients' repertoires together, suggesting a possible repertoire signature.

The germline V gene has CDR1 SGDLS and CDR2 YYNGEE. V dropped 3 bases and J dropped 0; count of bases not matched to a gene: 6. CDR3 size: 16 residues. This clonotype has at least ten counts. No antigen is known for it. Every sequencing run produced over 160 million TCR-beta sequences, and the sequences from any one run covered 15-18 subjects. TCRdb itself ran the 5' RACE reads through MiXCR, one entry per CDR3 protein. The sample holds roughly 25,000 distinct CDR3 sequences, almost 2.5% seen once. The rearrangement joins TRBV9 to TRBJ2-3, with 8 positions matching TRBD2. This sequence originates from a woman between 50 and 59 years old with multiple sclerosis. The sample taken for sequencing was PBMCs. The CDR3 loop reads CASSAGLALSTDTQYF. The CDR3 nucleotides read TGTGCCAGCAGCGCTGGACTAGCCCTCAGCACAGATACGCAGTATTTT.